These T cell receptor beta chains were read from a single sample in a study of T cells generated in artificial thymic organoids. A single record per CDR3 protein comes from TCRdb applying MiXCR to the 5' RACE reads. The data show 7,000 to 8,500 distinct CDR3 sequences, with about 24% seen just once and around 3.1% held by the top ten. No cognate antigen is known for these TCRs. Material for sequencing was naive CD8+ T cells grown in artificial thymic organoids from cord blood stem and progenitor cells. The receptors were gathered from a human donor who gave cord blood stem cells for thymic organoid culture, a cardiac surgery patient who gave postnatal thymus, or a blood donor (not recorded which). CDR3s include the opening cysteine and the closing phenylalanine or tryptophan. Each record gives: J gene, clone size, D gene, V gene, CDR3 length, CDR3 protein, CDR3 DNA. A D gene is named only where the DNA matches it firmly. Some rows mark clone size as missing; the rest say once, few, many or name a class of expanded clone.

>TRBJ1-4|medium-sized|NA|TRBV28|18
CASSLIGRITATNEKLFF
TGTGCCAGCAGTTTGATAGGACGGATAACTGCAACTAATGAAAAACTGTTTTTT
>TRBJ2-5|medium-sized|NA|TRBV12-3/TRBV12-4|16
CASSLEAAPWGETQYF
TGTGCCAGCAGTTTAGAAGCGGCCCCCTGGGGAGAGACCCAGTACTTC
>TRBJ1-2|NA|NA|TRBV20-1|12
CSAGGGALGYTF
TGCAGTGCCGGGGGGGGGGCGCTTGGCTACACCTTC
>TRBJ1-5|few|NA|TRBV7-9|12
CASSFYGRTQHF
TGTGCCAGCAGCTTCTACGGGAGGACCCAGCATTTT
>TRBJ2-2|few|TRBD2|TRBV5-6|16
CASSRPLTSCHGELFF
TGTGCCAGCAGCCGTCCTTTGACTAGCTGTCACGGGGAGCTGTTTTTT
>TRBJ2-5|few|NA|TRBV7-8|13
CAFGGTEQGTQYF
TGTGCCTTCGGCGGGACAGAGCAAGGGACCCAGTACTTC
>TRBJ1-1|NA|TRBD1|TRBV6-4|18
CASSGNHRGYNVNTEAFF
TGTGCCAGCAGTGGCAACCACAGGGGATACAATGTGAACACTGAAGCTTTCTTT
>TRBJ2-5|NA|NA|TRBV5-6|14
CASKAEGWRETQYF
TGTGCCAGCAAGGCGGAGGGATGGCGGGAGACCCAGTACTTC
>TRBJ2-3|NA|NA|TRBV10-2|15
CASTKVGGFTDTQYF
TGCGCCAGCACGAAGGTGGGGGGATTCACAGATACGCAGTATTTT
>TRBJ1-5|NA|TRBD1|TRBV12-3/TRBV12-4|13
CASSQGGDQPQHF
TGTGCCAGCAGTCAAGGGGGCGATCAGCCCCAGCATTTT
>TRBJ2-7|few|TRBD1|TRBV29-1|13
CSVETGTSYEQYF
TGCAGCGTGGAGACAGGGACCTCCTACGAGCAGTACTTC
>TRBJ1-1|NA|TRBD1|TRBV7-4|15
CASSSRGQMNTEAFF
TGTGCCAGCAGCTCCCGGGGACAGATGAACACTGAAGCTTTCTTT
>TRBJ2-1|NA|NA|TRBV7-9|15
CAPGGPRTRFHEQFF
TGTGCCCCCGGGGGGCCCAGGACTAGATTCCATGAGCAGTTCTTC
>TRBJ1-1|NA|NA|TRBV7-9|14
CASSLDRGSREAFF
TGTGCCAGCAGCTTAGATAGGGGCTCTCGTGAAGCTTTCTTT
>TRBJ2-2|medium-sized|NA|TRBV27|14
CASPGAGYTGELFF
TGTGCCAGCCCTGGGGCGGGGTACACCGGGGAGCTGTTTTTT